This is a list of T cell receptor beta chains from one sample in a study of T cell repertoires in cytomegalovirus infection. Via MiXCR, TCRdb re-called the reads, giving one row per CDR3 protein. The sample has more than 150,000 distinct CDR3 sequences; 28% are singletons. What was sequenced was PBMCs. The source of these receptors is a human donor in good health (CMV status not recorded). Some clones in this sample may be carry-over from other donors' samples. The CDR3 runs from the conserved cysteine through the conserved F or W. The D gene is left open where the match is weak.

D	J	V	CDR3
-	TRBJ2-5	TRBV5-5	CASAPGERETQYF
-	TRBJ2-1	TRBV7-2	CASSLATASYNEQFF
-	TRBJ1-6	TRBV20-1	CSARVSGAYNSPLHF
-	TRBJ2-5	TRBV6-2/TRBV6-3	CASSYMGETQYF
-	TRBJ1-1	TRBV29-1	CSVEVKQGTEAFF
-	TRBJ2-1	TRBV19	CATQGAVGYAGEQFF
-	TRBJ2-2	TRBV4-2	CASSQEGAKNTGELFF
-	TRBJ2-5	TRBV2	CASIYRTSRETQYF
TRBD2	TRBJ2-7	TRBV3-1	CASSQASGGPYEQYF
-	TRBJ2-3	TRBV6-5	CASSVDDTQYF
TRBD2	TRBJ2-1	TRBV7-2	CASSLAQRGGPSEQFF
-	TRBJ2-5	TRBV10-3	CAISVGTTQETQYF
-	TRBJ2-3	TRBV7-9	CASSSQADTQYF
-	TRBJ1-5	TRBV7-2	CATTRENQPQHF
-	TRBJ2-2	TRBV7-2	CASSSFLLWGGELFF
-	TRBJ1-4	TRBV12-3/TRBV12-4	CASSPGHNEKLFF
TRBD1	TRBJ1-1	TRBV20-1	CSARAGTGGTEAFF
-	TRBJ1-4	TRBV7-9	CASNNGGKLFF
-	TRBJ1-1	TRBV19	CASSYSLGRTTEAFF
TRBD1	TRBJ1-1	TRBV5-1	CASSPRQGEGGTEAFF
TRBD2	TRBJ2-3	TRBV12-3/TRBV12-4	CASSPGRGRNTQYF
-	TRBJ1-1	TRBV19	CASSIGQPTEAFF
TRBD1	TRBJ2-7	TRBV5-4	CASSSGQGRDEQYF
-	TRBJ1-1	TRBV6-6	CASSYSEGPLGTEAFF
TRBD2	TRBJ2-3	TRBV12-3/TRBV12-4	CASSSSGPDTQYF
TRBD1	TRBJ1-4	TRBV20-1	CSAQLTGGAREKLFF
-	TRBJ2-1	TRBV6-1	CASGRIHEQFF
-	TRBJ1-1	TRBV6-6	CASSRTRDGEAFF
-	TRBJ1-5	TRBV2	CASSERQNQPQHF
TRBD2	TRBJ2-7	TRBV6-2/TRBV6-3	CASSSAGGLREQYF
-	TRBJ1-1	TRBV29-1	CSTLAEDGDTEAFF
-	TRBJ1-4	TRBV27	CASSPDGSEKLFF
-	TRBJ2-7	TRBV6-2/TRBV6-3	CASSGTGARYEQYF
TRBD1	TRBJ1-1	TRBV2	CAATTGRQAEAFF
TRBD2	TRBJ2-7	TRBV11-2	CASSLDGGAYEQYF
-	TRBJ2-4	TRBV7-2	CASSRSGRGNIQYF
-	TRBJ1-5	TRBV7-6	CASSSSVGQPQHF
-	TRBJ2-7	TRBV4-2	CASSPQRTGSYEQYF
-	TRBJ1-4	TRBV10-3	CAIGPGAEKLFF
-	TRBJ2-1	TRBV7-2	CVSTLLQASSYNEQFF
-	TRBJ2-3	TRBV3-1	CASSPGGPTDTQYF
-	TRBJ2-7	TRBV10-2	CASSESRETYEQYF
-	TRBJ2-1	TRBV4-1	CASSQQWGTSYNEQFF